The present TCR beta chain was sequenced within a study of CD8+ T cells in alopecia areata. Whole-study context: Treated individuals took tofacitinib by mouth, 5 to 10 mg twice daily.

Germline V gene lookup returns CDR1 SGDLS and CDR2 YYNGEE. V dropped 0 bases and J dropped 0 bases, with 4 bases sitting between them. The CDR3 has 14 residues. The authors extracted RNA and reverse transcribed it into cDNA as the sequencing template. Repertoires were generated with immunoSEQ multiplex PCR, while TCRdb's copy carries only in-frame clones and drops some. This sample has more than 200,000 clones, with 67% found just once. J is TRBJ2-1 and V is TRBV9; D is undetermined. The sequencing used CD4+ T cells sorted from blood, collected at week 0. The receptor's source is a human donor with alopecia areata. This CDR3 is CASSVGVSYNEQFF. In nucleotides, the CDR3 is TGTGCCAGCAGCGTAGGGGTCTCCTACAATGAGCAGTTCTTC.